This T cell receptor beta chain is drawn from a study of CD8 T cells in ankylosing spondylitis. Per the germline V gene, CDR1 is SGHNT and CDR2 is YYREEE (reference sequence). CDR3 length equals 13 residues. With 1 base removed from V and 14 bases from J, the gap between germline ends came to 16 bases. This clonotype was seen ten or more times. The target antigen is unknown. Points from the study as a whole: Enrichment of disease-linked clones was reportedly significant in matched ankylosing spondylitis synovial fluid. Disease-linked clones were found to be CD8+ and relatively rare in peripheral blood.

TCRdb called the 5' RACE reads again in MiXCR, with one record for every CDR3 protein. The table records some 140,000 distinct CDR3 sequences, around 7.9% of them present only once. The chain has TRBV5-4 and TRBJ2-1; tentatively, D is TRBD1 (5 bases). The TCR was taken from a female donor with ankylosing spondylitis or in good health (not recorded which). Sequenced: blood, either unsorted or a sorted T cell fraction (not recorded which). The CDR3 nucleotides read TGTGCCAGCAGCTTGTCCAGGGAACGTTCGGAGTTCTTC. Encoded protein: CASSLSRERSEFF.